This T cell receptor (beta chain) was identified in a study of T cell repertoires in cytomegalovirus infection. For the study at large: Carrying CMV and the relevant HLA type showed in public TCR beta signatures. Study conclusions and caveats: The cumulative frequency of public TCR beta families distinguished individuals who carried CMV together with the relevant HLA. CMV-specific TCR beta clonotypes restricted by HLA-C dominated the ex vivo response.

This clonotype was seen repeatedly, ten times or more. Its target is unknown. TCRdb recomputed calls from the reads with MiXCR, one row per CDR3 protein. The repertoire consists of about 450,000 distinct CDR3 sequences, with 30% to 40% occurring once and the leading ten covering roughly an eighth. The sequence came from a human donor in good health (CMV status not recorded). Some clones in this sample may be carry-over from other donors' samples. The sample was PBMCs.

The CDR3 sequence: CASSLYRGNDQPQHF. For the CDR3, the DNA is TGTGCCAGCAGCTTATATAGGGGGAACGATCAGCCCCAGCATTTT. The chain links TRBV7-2 to TRBJ1-5; a weak D match, TRBD1 (6 bases). Trimming removed 2 bases from V and 5 bases from J, with 13 bases in between. This CDR3 region has 15 residues. Looked up from germline, CDR1 is SGHTA and CDR2 is FQGNSA.